The 5 T cell receptor beta chains below were found in one sample sequenced in a study of Ad26.COV2.S vaccination and SARS-CoV-2 variants. Treatment defined: roughly 18 received Ad26.COV2.S at low or high dose, single or two shots; 5 received placebo; per-sample allocation not given. Specimen acquisition occurred on day 63 following the initial vaccine or placebo injection. Sequencing used immunoSEQ multiplex PCR; TCRdb keeps in-frame clones, though not all of them. The table has hundreds of thousands of clones, about 85% seen once; the top ten hold 6.4%. This specimen consisted of peripheral blood, obtained in a trial of Ad26.COV2.S vaccine versus placebo. Receptors originate from a person between 18 and 59 years old who received the Ad26.COV2.S COVID-19 vaccine or a placebo.

This chain links TRBV6-5 with TRBJ2-2; the D is unclear. The CDR3 consists of 13 residues. Germline V gives CDR1 MNHEY, CDR2 SVGAGI. The V and J ends lost 4 bases and 5 bases respectively, with 8 bases between them. The CDR3 bases are TGTGCCAGCAGTTCAGAAGGGACCGGGGAGCTGTTTTTT. Translation: CASSSEGTGELFF.

Written as DNA, the CDR3 is TGTGCAAGTCGCTTAGGGCGGACCGTAGTGAACACTGAAGCTTTCTTT. Protein sequence: CASRLGRTVVNTEAFF. The rearrangement joins TRBV12-2 to TRBJ1-1. TRBV12-2 is tagged as a pseudogene. This CDR3 comprises 16 residues.

The chain uses TRBV6-1 and TRBJ2-5; 11 bases match TRBD2. With V trimmed by 4 bases and J by 4 bases, 8 bases remained unmatched. This CDR3 spans 16 amino acids. CDR1 and CDR2 (germline): MNHNS, SASEGT. The chain's CDR3 is CASSGGIAGGLETQYF. CDR3 nucleotides: TGTGCCAGCAGTGGGGGTATAGCGGGAGGGTTAGAGACCCAGTACTTC.

This chain joins TRBV7-9 and TRBJ1-1; D is uncertain. Germline values: CDR1 SEHNR, CDR2 FQNEAQ (reference sequence). The CDR3 consists of 13 residues. The V and J ends lost 10 bases and 3 bases respectively, with 15 bases between them. DNA of the CDR3: TGTGCCATAGGGCCCACGAGGGACACTGAAGCTTTCTTT. Translating gives CAIGPTRDTEAFF.

The V and J genes are TRBV5-6 and TRBJ1-4; 7 bases are shared with TRBD1. CDR1 and CDR2 (germline): SGHDT, YYEEEE. The CDR3 consists of 14 residues. The junction had 8 bases not matched to a gene; V was cut back by 3 bases and J by 9 bases. CDR3 amino acids: CASSWGQQMKKLFF. The DNA of the CDR3 is TGTGCCAGCAGCTGGGGACAGCAAATGAAAAAACTGTTTTTT.